The 16 T cell receptor beta chains below come from one sample, sequenced in a study of cytomegalovirus exposure and HLA in healthy donors (dated by TCRdb to the late 2010s). Library construction relied on the immunoSEQ multiplex PCR assay. The table comes from immuneACCESS by way of TCRdb, which keeps in-frame sequences with V and J called. Part of the clones is missing from these tables; in studies checked, under half for an unresolved V gene and the rest for unknown reasons. Recorded for this sample are just over 20,000 clones; approximately 97% of them occurred a single time. The ten largest clones take up about a tenth of the sample. The sequenced sample was PBMCs. These receptors originate from a man under 40 in good health and CMV-seropositive.

CDR3 amino acids: CASSEPLGGRVVYNEQFF. In DNA, the CDR3 is TGTGCCAGCAGTGAACCATTGGGCGGGAGGGTGGTATACAATGAGCAGTTCTTC. The chain uses TRBV2 and TRBJ2-1, with 9 bases that match TRBD2. The J segment lost 4 bases and the V segment lost 2 bases, leaving 12 bases of the junction unmatched. The germline CDR1 and CDR2 sequences are SNHLY and FYNNEI. The CDR3 is 18 amino acids.

The CDR3 DNA follows: TGCGCCAGCAGCCCGGGAACACTAGCGGGAGGGCGGACCGGGGAGCTGTTTTTT. This sequence encodes CASSPGTLAGGRTGELFF. The rearrangement uses TRBV4-3 and TRBJ2-2; TRBD2 agrees at 13 bases. Per germline, CDR1 LGHNA and CDR2 YSLEER. The CDR3 loop spans 18 amino acids. With 4 bases clipped from V and 5 bases from J, the junction kept 10 bases outside the gene matches.

The chain combines TRBV4-1 with TRBJ2-1, with 9 bases that match TRBD2. Germline CDR1 MGHRA, CDR2 YSYEKL. Trimming removed 2 bases from V and 6 bases from J; junction bases left unmatched: 5. The CDR3 is made up of 15 amino acids. The CDR3: CASSQILAGSNEQFF. The CDR3 DNA reads as TGCGCCAGCAGCCAAATACTAGCGGGCAGCAATGAGCAGTTCTTC.

The V call is TRBV5-1, the J call TRBJ2-6; D remains unclear. The V and J ends lost 5 bases and 5 bases respectively, with 11 bases between them. The CDR3 consists of 14 residues. Germline CDR1 is SGHRS and CDR2 is YFSETQ. CDR3 in DNA: TGCGCCAGCAGTGAGGAGACCTGGGCCAACGTCCTGACTTTC. Protein product: CASSEETWANVLTF.

This clone was observed a few times. The chain combines TRBV28 with TRBJ2-7; D gene unclear. Trimming pared 6 bases from V and 3 bases from J, leaving 15 bases between. CDR3 length: 14 amino acids. Germline assignment: CDR1 MDHEN and CDR2 SYDVKM. As DNA, the CDR3 is TGTGCCAGCAGCCCTATCCTTAACTACTACGAGCAGTACTTC. Amino acid sequence: CASSPILNYYEQYF.

The rearrangement links TRBV6-5 to TRBJ2-7; D unclear. Trimming shortened V by 2 bases and J by 3 bases, and 8 bases separated the two germline ends. Germline values: CDR1 MNHEY, CDR2 SVGAGI. CDR3 length: 13 residues. CDR3 bases: TGTGCCAGCAGTTACGCCACTCTCTACGAGCAGTACTTC. It is translated as CASSYATLYEQYF.

The chain has TRBV5-6 and TRBJ2-7; a weak D match, TRBD2 (5 bases). The germline V gene has CDR1 SGHDT and CDR2 YYEEEE. CDR3 length: 12 amino acids. The ends were cut back, 0 bases at V and 7 bases at J, with 8 bases in the middle. This chain's CDR3 is CASSLAPGEQYF. The CDR3 DNA sequence: TGTGCCAGCAGCTTGGCCCCGGGGGAGCAGTACTTC.

The V call is TRBV6-5, the J call TRBJ1-2; tentatively, D is TRBD1 (6 bases). The CDR3 runs to 14 residues. Germline V gene sequence: CDR1 MNHEY, CDR2 SVGAGI. Trimming pared 5 bases from V and 7 bases from J, leaving 17 bases between. This CDR3 reads CASSEGGAGGGYTF. Written as DNA, the CDR3 is TGTGCCAGCAGTGAAGGGGGGGCCGGTGGTGGCTACACCTTC.

The chain is built from TRBV13 and TRBJ2-7, with a tentative D call TRBD2 (5 bases). V was clipped by 6 bases and J by 4 bases, with 16 bases between them. This CDR3 is built from 14 residues. The V gene's germline CDR1 is PRHDT and CDR2 FYEKMQ (reference sequence). CDR3 loop: CASRARGRRYEQYF. CDR3 sequence (DNA): TGTGCCAGCAGGGCCCGAGGGAGAAGGTACGAGCAGTACTTC. The variable domain in full, with the rest retrieved from reference TRBV13 and TRBJ2-7, is AAGVIQSPRHLIKEKRETATLKCYPIPRHDTVYWYQQGPGQDPQFLISFYEKMQSDKGSIPDRFSAQQFSDYHSELNMSSLELGDSALYFCASRARGRRYEQYFGPGTRLTVT.

V usage is TRBV2 and J usage is TRBJ2-7; D might be TRBD2 (8 bases). Per germline, CDR1 SNHLY and CDR2 FYNNEI. The V end was cut by 6 bases, the J end by 5 bases, with 26 bases between. This CDR3 contains 17 residues. The chain's CDR3 is CASREIIAGLGGDEQYF. The CDR3 bases are TGTGCCAGCAGGGAAATCATAGCGGGACTAGGGGGCGACGAGCAGTACTTC.

This sequence joins TRBV27 and TRBJ2-7; D might be TRBD1 (7 bases). CDR1 and CDR2 (germline): MNHEY, SMNVEV (reference sequence). This CDR3 region has 17 residues. The germline V and J ends were trimmed by 0 bases and 0 bases, with 15 bases remaining between them. The CDR3 DNA sequence: TGTGCCAGCAGTTTATCGAGCCCAGGGGGAGGCTCCTACGAGCAGTACTTC. Protein: CASSLSSPGGGSYEQYF.

This chain uses TRBV27 with TRBJ2-7, with a tentative D call TRBD1 (5 bases). This CDR3 spans 13 amino acids. Germline V gene data show CDR1 as MNHEY and CDR2 as SMNVEV (reference sequence). The V and J ends lost 4 bases and 3 bases respectively, with 10 bases between them. CDR3 loop: CASSWGQHYEQYF. In DNA, the CDR3 is TGTGCCAGCAGTTGGGGCCAACACTACGAGCAGTACTTC.

The rearrangement uses TRBV7-2 and TRBJ1-1, with a weak D call TRBD1 (5 bases). This CDR3 comprises 14 residues. Trimming stripped 5 bases from V and 2 bases from J, with 12 bases between. Looked up from germline, CDR1 is SGHTA and CDR2 is FQGNSA. This chain's CDR3 is CASSKGLSNTEAFF. The CDR3 bases are TGTGCCAGCAGCAAGGGACTGAGTAACACTGAAGCTTTCTTT. The full variable domain, completed using reference TRBV7-2 and TRBJ1-1, is GAGVSQSPSNKVTEKGKDVELRCDPISGHTALYWYRQSLGQGLEFLIYFQGNSAPDKSGLPSDRFSAERTGGSVSTLTIQRTQQEDSAVYLCASSKGLSNTEAFFGQGTRLTVV.

The chain joins TRBV18 to TRBJ1-5; TRBD1 agrees at 8 bases. CDR1 and CDR2 (germline): KGHSH, LQKENI. The CDR3 has 17 residues. V dropped 1 base and J dropped 0; count of bases not matched to a gene: 5. The CDR3 DNA is TGTGCCAGCTCACCACTACAGGGGGTAGATAGCAATCAGCCCCAGCATTTT. This encodes CASSPLQGVDSNQPQHF.

The rearrangement links TRBV4-1 to TRBJ2-5, with 9 bases lining up with TRBD2. After removal of 4 bases from V and 5 bases from J, the junction contained 5 bases not matched to a gene. This CDR3 is built from 14 residues. Germline V CDR1 and CDR2: MGHRA, YSYEKL. The CDR3 here is CASSRQTSGETQYF. The CDR3 region has the DNA TGCGCCAGCAGCCGCCAAACTAGCGGGGAGACCCAGTACTTC.

The rearrangement joins TRBV29-1 to TRBJ2-5, with D tentatively TRBD1 (6 bases). The ends were cut back, 3 bases at V and 6 bases at J, with 11 bases in the middle. CDR3 length equals 12 residues. The germline gives CDR1 SQVTM, CDR2 ANQGSEA. The CDR3: CSVEPGTKTQYF. CDR3 in DNA: TGCAGCGTTGAGCCAGGGACAAAGACCCAGTACTTC.